This T cell receptor (beta chain) was captured by sequencing in a study of T cell repertoires in aging, cancer and after chemotherapy. Points from the study as a whole: Healthy donors lost TCR diversity with age mainly through richness, cancer patients through richness and evenness. Across the chemotherapy interval, each cancer cohort showed higher median generation probability, suggesting thymic rebound.

Multiplex touch-down PCR with TRB-A/B primers amplified rearranged V-D-J TRB sequences. Using its own MiXCR run on the multiplex PCR reads, TCRdb lists one record per CDR3 protein. Of some 3,500 distinct CDR3 sequences detected, 25% to 30% appear once; the ten largest clones hold approximately 3.9%. Peripheral blood genomic DNA, not sorted cells or RNA, was the template. About this clonotype: Antigen: not known.

Germline CDR1 reads DFQATT; CDR2 reads SNEGSKA (reference sequence). This CDR3 is built from 12 residues. Trimming took off 7 bases at V and 5 bases at J, with 11 bases between the two ends. The rearrangement links TRBV20-1 to TRBJ2-2; the D is unclear. This clonotype originated in a human donor with a solid tumor. Sequenced material: blood. The chain's CDR3 is CSVSKVTGELFF. The CDR3 DNA sequence: TGCAGTGTCTCGAAAGTAACCGGGGAGCTGTTTTTT.